The 15 T cell receptor beta chains listed next were all sequenced from one sample in a study of T-cell reconstitution after alpha-beta-depleted transplantation in children. Library preparation (for TCRbeta) was performed with unique molecular identifiers. TCRdb used MiXCR to reprocess the PCR reads, holding one entry per CDR3 protein. The data hold about 98,000 distinct CDR3 sequences, with around 6% observed a single time. The sequencing used PBMCs, mostly from graft donor cells, collected 60 days after TCRalphabeta/CD19-depleted stem cell transplant. These receptors all come from a female patient aged 2-9 years who had a stem cell transplant for Fanconi anemia, so the T cells may come from the graft donor.

This clonotype has at least ten counts. The V gene is TRBV7-9, the J gene TRBJ1-5; TRBD1 is a possible D gene (6 bases). The CDR3 is made up of 13 amino acids. With 2 bases removed from V and 6 bases from J, the gap between germline ends came to 8 bases. Germline V lookup: CDR1 SEHNR, CDR2 FQNEAQ (reference sequence). The CDR3: CASSLIGGQPQHF. The CDR3 region has the DNA TGTGCCAGCAGCTTAATAGGGGGTCAGCCCCAGCATTTT.

This clonotype was seen ten or more times. This chain uses TRBV7-2 with TRBJ2-1; TRBD2 matches 16 bases. CDR1 and CDR2 from the germline V gene are SGHTA and FQGNSA. Unmatched junction bases numbered 10, after V lost 4 bases and J lost 10 bases. The CDR3 sequence is 17 residues long. In DNA, the CDR3 is TGTGCCAGCAGCTCTCCCGCCGGGACTAGCGGGAGGGGGGAGCAGTTCTTC. Its translation: CASSSPAGTSGRGEQFF.

In its sample, this clonotype was seen many times. This chain connects TRBV11-1 to TRBJ2-7; the D gene is possibly TRBD1 (5 bases). The V end lost 1 base, the J end lost 5 bases, and 15 bases lay between the germline ends. Looked up from germline, CDR1 is SGHAT and CDR2 is FQDESV (reference sequence). The CDR3 loop spans 15 amino acids. The DNA for the CDR3 is TGTGCCAGCAGCTTAGTTATGGGGCGCGGAGACGAGCAGTACTTC. The encoded protein is CASSLVMGRGDEQYF.

This clonotype was seen repeatedly, ten times or more. V gene TRBV7-2 combines with J gene TRBJ2-1; TRBD2 is a possible D gene (6 bases). V lost 2 bases, J lost 15 bases, and 11 bases lay in between. The CDR3 runs 11 residues. CDR1 is SGHTA and CDR2 is FQGNSA in the germline V gene. CDR3 bases: TGTGCCAGCAGCTTACGGGGGTACGTGTTCTTC. This translates into CASSLRGYVFF.

Ten or more counts support this clonotype. V is TRBV18 and J is TRBJ2-2, with 7 bases identical to TRBD1. V trimming: 3 bases; J trimming: 11 bases; junction bases outside the gene matches: 12. Germline values: CDR1 KGHSH, CDR2 LQKENI. The CDR3 extends over 15 amino acids. This CDR3 is CASSPDHDRAVELFF. The CDR3 region has the DNA TGTGCCAGCTCACCTGACCATGACAGGGCGGTAGAGCTGTTTTTT.

The table lists this clonotype with many counts. The J gene is TRBJ1-1, the V gene TRBV5-1; no definite D call. V was cut by 1 base and J by 4 bases, with 8 bases left in between. The germline V gene has CDR1 SGHRS and CDR2 YFSETQ. This CDR3 contains 13 residues. CDR3 nucleotides: TGCGCCAGCAGCTTGACGATACTCACTGAAGCTTTCTTT. Its protein is CASSLTILTEAFF.

The sample holds a few counts of this clonotype. This chain uses TRBV5-1 with TRBJ2-5, with D perhaps matching TRBD1 or TRBD2 (5 bases each). Trimming left V 4 bases short and J 5 bases short, with 18 bases between. CDR1 and CDR2 (germline): SGHRS, YFSETQ. The CDR3 runs 15 residues. CDR3 amino acids: CASSLGPEVGETQYF. The CDR3 coding sequence is TGCGCCAGCAGCCTGGGACCCGAGGTAGGGGAGACCCAGTACTTC.

The chain combines TRBV12-3 or TRBV12-4 with TRBJ2-3; no clear D. The CDR3 spans 12 residues. Trimming removed 5 bases from V and 6 bases from J, with 9 bases in between. The CDR3 DNA is TGTGCCAGCAGTAGAAATTTGGATACGCAGTATTTT. It encodes CASSRNLDTQYF.

This clonotype was picked up many times. The chain joins TRBV20-1 to TRBJ2-7; D not resolved. The CDR3 length is 12 residues. V was cut by 1 base and J by 2 bases, with 6 bases left in between. Per the germline V gene, CDR1 is DFQATT and CDR2 is SNEGSKA (reference sequence). Written as DNA, the CDR3 is TGCAGTGCTAGAGGAGTCGCCTACGAGCAGTACTTC. It specifies CSARGVAYEQYF.

The DNA of the CDR3 is TGCGCCAGCAGCCAGTCTAACAGGGCGAACACCGGGGAGCTGTTTTTT. Translated, it gives CASSQSNRANTGELFF. V and J are TRBV4-1 and TRBJ2-2, with a weak D call TRBD1 (6 bases). The ends were cut back, 3 bases at V and 0 bases at J, with 11 bases in the middle. CDR1 is MGHRA and CDR2 is YSYEKL in the germline V gene. The CDR3 totals 16 residues.

This clonotype was found many times. The genes are TRBV7-9 and TRBJ2-4, with 7 bases fitting TRBD2. V trimming: 3 bases; J trimming: 1 base; junction bases outside the gene matches: 0. Germline assignment: CDR1 SEHNR and CDR2 FQNEAQ (reference sequence). The CDR3 covers 14 residues. For the CDR3, the DNA is TGTGCCAGCAGCTTCGGGGGGGCCAAAAACATTCAGTACTTC. Residues: CASSFGGAKNIQYF.

Ten or more counts support this clonotype. The chain couples TRBV5-1 to TRBJ2-3, with D perhaps TRBD1 (6 bases). This CDR3 has 16 amino acids. Germline-derived CDR1 and CDR2 are SGHRS and YFSETQ. V lost 4 bases to trimming and J lost 0 bases, with 15 bases between them. CDR3 in DNA: TGCGCCAGCAGCGCAGACAGGACCGCTAGCACAGATACGCAGTATTTT. Amino acid sequence: CASSADRTASTDTQYF. The whole variable domain, remainder taken from reference TRBV5-1 and TRBJ2-3, is KAGVTQTPRYLIKTRGQQVTLSCSPISGHRSVSWYQQTPGQGLQFLFEYFSETQRNKGNFPGRFSGRQFSNSRSEMNVSTLELGDSALYLCASSADRTASTDTQYFGPGTRLTVL.

Ten or more counts support this clonotype. The gene calls are TRBV30 and TRBJ1-1; D gene uncertain. The germline V gene encodes CDR1 GTSNPN and CDR2 SVGIG (reference sequence). The CDR3 is made up of 15 amino acids. The V end was cut by 4 bases, the J end by 5 bases, with 20 bases between. The CDR3 sequence: CAWIARNPVWTEAFF. The CDR3 DNA reads as TGTGCCTGGATCGCCAGGAATCCTGTGTGGACTGAAGCTTTCTTT.

This clonotype was picked up many times. CDR3 nucleotides: TGTGCCAGCAGTGGGGGGGCAGCCTCCTACGAGCAGTACTTC. This encodes CASSGGAASYEQYF. This chain uses TRBV2 with TRBJ2-7; D may match TRBD1 or TRBD2 (6 bases each). V was clipped by 4 bases and J by 0 bases, with 10 bases between them. The CDR3 is 14 amino acids. CDR1 is SNHLY, CDR2 FYNNEI, per germline.

As for this clonotype: This may stem from a read error, because a much larger clone lies one nucleotide away. The genes are TRBV3-1 and TRBJ2-7, with 9 bases that match TRBD2. The CDR3 is 15 amino acids. The germline V gene has CDR1 LGHDT and CDR2 YNNKEL (reference sequence). Here the CDR3 DNA reads TGTGCCTGCAGCCAAGAACTAGCGGGCCTCTACGAGCAGTACTTC. Translated: CACSQELAGLYEQYF.